These T cell receptor beta chains were read from a single sample in a study of OX40 agonist ivuxolimab in advanced cancers. TCRdb's table, derived via immunoSEQ multiplex PCR, lists solely in-frame clones and lacks some. Altogether 69,000 or so clones are present, more than 70% being singletons, with the ten largest covering 6.1%. The sequencing here drew on CD4+ or CD8+ T cells sorted from blood, taken in a trial of the OX40 agonist ivuxolimab. These TCRs come from an adult with an advanced solid tumor such as melanoma, head and neck, liver or kidney cancer. CDR3s include the opening cysteine and the closing phenylalanine or tryptophan. A D gene is named only where the DNA matches it firmly. Clone size, where shown, is once, few, many, or a class for clones that have expanded.

d_gene: -; v_gene: TRBV9; abundance: -; j_gene: TRBJ1-3; CDR3aa: CASSVGGGNTIYF; CDR3nt: TGTGCCAGCAGCGTAGGGGGGGGAAACACCATATATTTT
d_gene: -; v_gene: TRBV7-2; abundance: -; j_gene: TRBJ1-6; CDR3aa: CASSPRRTGESPLHF; CDR3nt: TGTGCCAGCAGCCCAAGACGGACGGGAGAGTCACCCCTCCACTTT
d_gene: -; v_gene: TRBV7-2; abundance: -; j_gene: TRBJ1-6; CDR3aa: CASSIQGVGGSPLHF; CDR3nt: TGTGCCAGCAGTATCCAAGGGGTGGGGGGTTCACCCCTCCACTTT
d_gene: TRBD1; v_gene: TRBV6-5; abundance: -; j_gene: TRBJ1-2; CDR3aa: CASSSGDRGAYTF; CDR3nt: TGTGCCAGCAGTTCCGGGGACAGGGGAGCCTACACCTTC
d_gene: TRBD2; v_gene: TRBV2; abundance: -; j_gene: TRBJ2-1; CDR3aa: CASSPGLANEQFF; CDR3nt: TGTGCCAGCAGCCCAGGACTAGCCAATGAGCAGTTCTTC
d_gene: TRBD1; v_gene: TRBV30; abundance: -; j_gene: TRBJ1-3; CDR3aa: CAWSVRQGVGNTIYF; CDR3nt: TGTGCCTGGAGTGTACGACAGGGGGTAGGAAACACCATATATTTT
d_gene: TRBD2; v_gene: TRBV18; abundance: -; j_gene: TRBJ2-7; CDR3aa: CASSPPGGGASEQYF; CDR3nt: TGTGCCAGCTCACCACCGGGCGGGGGGGCCTCCGAGCAGTACTTC
d_gene: TRBD2; v_gene: TRBV5-1; abundance: -; j_gene: TRBJ2-5; CDR3aa: CASSPGLAGVETQYF; CDR3nt: TGCGCCAGCAGCCCGGGACTAGCGGGAGTGGAGACCCAGTACTTC
d_gene: -; v_gene: TRBV19; abundance: -; j_gene: TRBJ2-1; CDR3aa: CASRGHNSYNEQFF; CDR3nt: TGTGCCAGTAGAGGGCACAACTCCTACAATGAGCAGTTCTTC
d_gene: TRBD1; v_gene: TRBV11-3; abundance: -; j_gene: TRBJ1-6; CDR3aa: CASSPPGQGAYNSPLHF; CDR3nt: TGTGCCAGCAGCCCTCCGGGACAGGGGGCCTATAATTCACCCCTCCACTTT
d_gene: -; v_gene: TRBV6-5; abundance: -; j_gene: TRBJ1-4; CDR3aa: CASRTIGTNEKLFF; CDR3nt: TGTGCCAGCAGAACGATAGGAACTAATGAAAAACTGTTTTTT
d_gene: -; v_gene: TRBV10-3; abundance: few; j_gene: TRBJ2-1; CDR3aa: CAIRSKGSSYNEQFF; CDR3nt: TGTGCCATCAGGAGTAAGGGGAGCTCCTACAATGAGCAGTTCTTC
d_gene: -; v_gene: TRBV5-1; abundance: -; j_gene: TRBJ2-7; CDR3aa: CASSLGPGAGFEQYF; CDR3nt: TGCGCCAGCAGCTTGGGGCCGGGGGCCGGGTTCGAGCAGTACTTC
d_gene: TRBD1; v_gene: TRBV29-1; abundance: -; j_gene: TRBJ2-7; CDR3aa: CSVEETGQGIYEQYF; CDR3nt: TGCAGCGTTGAAGAAACTGGACAGGGGATCTACGAGCAGTACTTC
d_gene: -; v_gene: TRBV15; abundance: once; j_gene: TRBJ1-1; CDR3aa: CATSREAGTEAFF; CDR3nt: TGTGCCACCAGCAGAGAAGCGGGCACTGAAGCTTTCTTT
d_gene: -; v_gene: TRBV2; abundance: -; j_gene: TRBJ1-2; CDR3aa: CASSEGGNYGYTF; CDR3nt: TGTGCCAGCAGTGAAGGAGGGAACTATGGCTACACCTTC
d_gene: -; v_gene: TRBV7-2; abundance: -; j_gene: TRBJ2-3; CDR3aa: CASSLAGERTDTQYF; CDR3nt: TGTGCCAGCAGCTTAGCGGGGGAACGGACAGATACGCAGTATTTT